Below, 17 T cell receptor beta chains from the same sample are listed, as sequenced in a study of OX40 agonist ivuxolimab in advanced cancers. Produced via immunoSEQ multiplex PCR; TCRdb's table is partial and in-frame only. The repertoire holds some 19,000 clones, with 78% as singletons. The sample here was CD4+ or CD8+ T cells sorted from blood, taken in a trial of the OX40 agonist ivuxolimab. Receptors were obtained from an adult with an advanced solid tumor such as melanoma, head and neck, liver or kidney cancer.

This sequence joins TRBV19 and TRBJ2-3; D is undetermined. The germline V and J ends were trimmed by 4 bases and 0 bases, with 14 bases remaining between them. Per germline, CDR1 LNHDA and CDR2 SQIVND (reference sequence). The CDR3 is made up of 16 amino acids. In DNA, the CDR3 is TGTGCCAGTAGTAGCGGTAGAGCCTCTAGCACAGATACGCAGTATTTT. Encoded protein: CASSSGRASSTDTQYF.

This chain uses TRBV15 with TRBJ2-5; possibly TRBD1 for D (6 bases). The CDR3 runs to 15 residues. CDR1 is LNHNV, CDR2 YYDKDF, per germline (reference sequence). V lost 2 bases and J 5 bases, leaving 15 bases between the germline ends. CDR3 DNA sequence: TGTGCCACCAGCAGAACCCCGGGACATCTGGAGACCCAGTACTTC. This gives the protein CATSRTPGHLETQYF.

The rearrangement uses TRBV7-6 and TRBJ2-1, with D perhaps TRBD2 (5 bases). Trimming took 1 base from V and 6 from J, leaving 7 bases between them. Germline V CDR1 and CDR2: SGHVS, FNYEAQ. CDR3 length: 13 residues. The CDR3 region has the DNA TGTGCCAGCAGCTTAGAACGGGGCAATGAGCAGTTCTTC. Its translation is CASSLERGNEQFF.

The chain joins TRBV9 to TRBJ1-4; 8 bases line up with TRBD1. Germline V gene lookup returns CDR1 SGDLS and CDR2 YYNGEE. J lost 3 bases, V lost 3 bases, and 1 base had no gene match. CDR3 length: 14 amino acids. The CDR3 nucleotides read TGTGCCAGCAGCGCACAGGGGGCTAATGAAAAACTGTTTTTT. Translated: CASSAQGANEKLFF. The full variable domain, its missing parts supplied by reference TRBV9 and TRBJ1-4, is DSGVTQTPKHLITATGQRVTLRCSPRSGDLSVYWYQQSLDQGLQFLIQYYNGEERAKGNILERFSAQQFPDLHSELNLSSLELGDSALYFCASSAQGANEKLFFGSGTQLSVL.

The J gene is TRBJ2-5, the V gene TRBV2; no clear D. Between the trimmed V and J ends, which lost 4 bases and 2 bases, there was a span of 2 bases. The germline gives CDR1 SNHLY, CDR2 FYNNEI. This CDR3 has 11 residues. CDR3 sequence (DNA): TGTGCCAGCAGTGTACAAGAGACCCAGTACTTC. Amino acids: CASSVQETQYF.

V usage is TRBV29-1 and J usage is TRBJ2-2; D is unresolved. V lost 3 bases to trimming and J lost 3 bases, with 11 bases between them. CDR3 length: 14 residues. The germline gives CDR1 SQVTM, CDR2 ANQGSEA. The CDR3 here is CSVEARLDTGELFF. The CDR3, as DNA: TGCAGCGTTGAGGCTAGACTCGACACCGGGGAGCTGTTTTTT.

V usage is TRBV5-5 and J usage is TRBJ1-2, with a tentative D call TRBD1 (5 bases). Germline V CDR1 and CDR2: SGHKS, YYEKEE (reference sequence). V was pared by 5 bases and J by 4 bases, with 12 bases between. This CDR3 has 13 amino acids. CDR3 loop: CASSSEGTYGYTF. In DNA form, the CDR3 reads TGTGCCAGCAGTTCTGAGGGGACCTATGGCTACACCTTC.

The CDR3 region is CATAGQAHSGANVLTF. In DNA, the CDR3 is TGTGCCACCGCTGGACAGGCGCACTCTGGGGCCAACGTCCTGACTTTC. The chain employs TRBV10-3 and TRBJ2-6, with TRBD1 identical over 7 bases. There are 16 residues in the CDR3. Germline CDR1 is ENHRY and CDR2 is SYGVKD. J was trimmed by 0 bases and V by 10 bases; bases with no gene match: 9.

This clone has more than one count but fewer than ten. This chain links TRBV4-2 with TRBJ1-1; D unresolved. The germline CDR1 and CDR2 sequences are LGHNA and YNFKEQ. This CDR3 is built from 13 residues. The germline V and J ends were trimmed by 4 bases and 1 base, with 7 bases remaining between them. DNA for the CDR3: TGTGCCAGCAGCCCCAAAGCGAACACTGAAGCTTTCTTT. Translation gives CASSPKANTEAFF.

The chain recombines TRBV6-5 with TRBJ1-5; tentative D call: TRBD1 (5 bases). CDR3 length equals 13 residues. Trimming stripped 5 bases from V and 6 bases from J, with 11 bases between. Germline V gives CDR1 MNHEY, CDR2 SVGAGI. CDR3 bases: TGTGCCAGCAGTCCCGACAGATCTCAGCCCCAGCATTTT. It codes for CASSPDRSQPQHF.

The genes are TRBV18 and TRBJ2-7, with TRBD2 matching 8 bases. The CDR3 is 14 amino acids. The germline V gene has CDR1 KGHSH and CDR2 LQKENI. The J segment lost 6 bases and the V segment lost 4 bases, leaving 8 bases of the junction unmatched. CDR3 coding DNA: TGTGCCAGCTCACAGGCCGGGAGGGGTAGCGAGCAGTACTTC. It is translated as CASSQAGRGSEQYF. Looking up the rest from reference TRBV18 and TRBJ2-7 gives the full variable domain: NAGVMQNPRHLVRRRGQEARLRCSPMKGHSHVYWYRQLPEEGLKFMVYLQKENIIDESGMPKERFSAEFPKEGPSILRIQQVVRGDSAAYFCASSQAGRGSEQYFGPGTRLTVT.

This rearrangement joins TRBV6-1 to TRBJ1-3; TRBD1 might be the D (6 bases). This CDR3 contains 14 residues. CDR1 and CDR2 (germline): MNHNS, SASEGT. Trimming pared 6 bases from V and 3 bases from J, leaving 12 bases between. CDR3: CASRPRGLGNTIYF. The CDR3 DNA sequence: TGTGCCAGCAGGCCGCGGGGGCTTGGAAACACCATATATTTT.

In its sample, this clone is large. V and J are TRBV4-2 and TRBJ2-7; TRBD2 matches 7 bases. CDR1 and CDR2 (germline): LGHNA, YNFKEQ. Trimming cost V 2 bases and J 4 bases; bases outside gene matches: 11. The CDR3 spans 16 residues. The CDR3 coding sequence is TGTGCCAGCAGCCAAAAGTTCAGCGGGGAGGGTTACGAGCAGTACTTC. Protein sequence: CASSQKFSGEGYEQYF.

J is TRBJ2-5 and V is TRBV12-5, with 7 nucleotides matching TRBD1. The CDR3 runs to 11 residues. The germline CDR1 and CDR2 sequences are LGHNT and FRNRAP. The V gene end was trimmed by 6 bases and the J gene end by 8 bases; junction bases not matched to a gene: 3. The CDR3 coding sequence is TGTGCTAGTGGAAACAGGGGAACCCAGTACTTC. Amino acid sequence: CASGNRGTQYF. Drawing the rest from reference TRBV12-5 and TRBJ2-5, the complete variable domain is DARVTQTPRHKVTEMGQEVTMRCQPILGHNTVFWYRQTMMQGLELLAYFRNRAPLDDSGMPKDRFSAEMPDATLATLKIQPSEPRDSAVYFCASGNRGTQYFGPGTRLLVL.

The chain employs TRBV12-5 and TRBJ2-7, with unresolved D. Trimming shortened V by 4 bases and J by 11 bases, and 12 bases separated the two germline ends. Germline V lookup: CDR1 LGHNT, CDR2 FRNRAP. The CDR3 has 11 amino acids. CDR3 region: CASGSGTTEYF. In DNA form, the CDR3 reads TGTGCTAGTGGTTCGGGTACAACGGAGTACTTC. The whole variable domain, filled in from reference TRBV12-5 and TRBJ2-7, reads DARVTQTPRHKVTEMGQEVTMRCQPILGHNTVFWYRQTMMQGLELLAYFRNRAPLDDSGMPKDRFSAEMPDATLATLKIQPSEPRDSAVYFCASGSGTTEYFGPGTRLTVT.

V and J are TRBV10-1 and TRBJ1-6, with D perhaps matching TRBD1 (5 bases). The germline V gene has CDR1 WNHNN and CDR2 SYGVQD (reference sequence). The V and J ends lost 6 bases and 7 bases respectively, with 16 bases between them. This CDR3 region has 15 residues. The CDR3 nucleotides read TGCGCCAGCAGCCACCGAGGGACGGACAATTCACCCCTCCACTTT. Translated: CASSHRGTDNSPLHF.

This clone was counted only a few times. The V gene is TRBV18, the J gene TRBJ1-2, with D maybe TRBD1 (5 bases). This CDR3 has 14 amino acids. In germline, CDR1 is KGHSH, CDR2 LQKENI. V was cut by 3 bases and J by 4 bases, with 12 bases left in between. The DNA of the CDR3 is TGTGCCAGCTCACCGGACGGGGCGAGCTATGGCTACACCTTC. It yields the protein CASSPDGASYGYTF.